Listed below are T cell receptor beta chains from one sample, sequenced in a study of human T cells and chemical hapten exposure. From the RACE reads, TCRdb called clonotypes with MiXCR, one entry per CDR3 protein. The repertoire has about 13,000 distinct CDR3 sequences, 15% to 20% of them found once; the top ten carry about 6.8%. The input for sequencing was whole blood, taken in connection with sensitization to the hapten diphenylcyclopropenone (DPC). Receptors were obtained from a woman in her 30s with alopecia areata. Some clones in this sample may be carry-over from other donors' samples. Each CDR3 is given with its conserved first and last residue. Fields, in order: clone size, V gene, D gene, J gene, CDR3 DNA, CDR3 protein. D genes are given only for firm matches. Rows may omit the clone size; those that give it use once, few, many or a size class.

clone_size: .
v_call: TRBV23-1
d_call: .
j_call: TRBJ1-5
cdr3_nt: TGCGCCAGCAGTCAAAGCCGAGGATTGGGAAATCAGCCCCAGCATTTT
cdr3_aa: CASSQSRGLGNQPQHF

clone_size: medium-sized
v_call: TRBV5-1
d_call: .
j_call: TRBJ2-3
cdr3_nt: TGCGCCAGCAGCTTAGGCATCACAGATACGCAGTATTTT
cdr3_aa: CASSLGITDTQYF

clone_size: many
v_call: TRBV7-3
d_call: TRBD2
j_call: TRBJ2-2
cdr3_nt: TGTGCCAGCAGCTTACTTACTAGCGGGCCCGGGGAGCTGTTTTTT
cdr3_aa: CASSLLTSGPGELFF

clone_size: medium-sized
v_call: TRBV27
d_call: .
j_call: TRBJ1-6
cdr3_nt: TGTGCCAGCAGTCGGGGATTTTACGAGGGGTCACCCCTCCACTTT
cdr3_aa: CASSRGFYEGSPLHF

clone_size: few
v_call: TRBV29-1
d_call: TRBD1
j_call: TRBJ1-1
cdr3_nt: TGCAGCGGGGACAGGGAAGCTGAAGCTTTCTTT
cdr3_aa: CSGDREAEAFF

clone_size: medium-sized
v_call: TRBV20-1
d_call: .
j_call: TRBJ2-3
cdr3_nt: TGCAGTGCTACGGCTAGAACCTACACAGATACGCAGTATTTT
cdr3_aa: CSATARTYTDTQYF

clone_size: .
v_call: TRBV7-6
d_call: .
j_call: TRBJ2-1
cdr3_nt: TGTGCCAGCAGCTTTATACCCACCTACAATGAGCAGTTCTTC
cdr3_aa: CASSFIPTYNEQFF

clone_size: medium-sized
v_call: TRBV10-2
d_call: .
j_call: TRBJ2-3
cdr3_nt: TGCGCCAGCAGTCGGGGGGATACGCAGTATTTT
cdr3_aa: CASSRGDTQYF

clone_size: medium-sized
v_call: TRBV7-9
d_call: TRBD1
j_call: TRBJ1-4
cdr3_nt: TGTGCCAGCAGCTTAGGAAACAGGGGTCTGGGTGAAAAACTGTTTTTT
cdr3_aa: CASSLGNRGLGEKLFF

clone_size: medium-sized
v_call: TRBV3-1
d_call: TRBD1
j_call: TRBJ2-1
cdr3_nt: TGTGCCAGCAGCCGCAACAGGGGGTTCAATGAGCAGTTCTTC
cdr3_aa: CASSRNRGFNEQFF

clone_size: few
v_call: TRBV11-3
d_call: .
j_call: TRBJ2-1
cdr3_nt: TGTGCCAGCAGCTTAGAGGGGGGGCGAGGTGAGCAGTTCTTC
cdr3_aa: CASSLEGGRGEQFF

clone_size: few
v_call: TRBV4-3
d_call: .
j_call: TRBJ2-2
cdr3_nt: TGCGCCAGCAGCCATTCAGTAACCGGGGAGCTGTTTTTT
cdr3_aa: CASSHSVTGELFF

clone_size: .
v_call: TRBV7-9
d_call: .
j_call: TRBJ2-3
cdr3_nt: TGTGCCACCCTAGGTCGGTATGGTGATGAGGCAGATACGCAGTATTTT
cdr3_aa: CATLGRYGDEADTQYF

clone_size: few
v_call: TRBV5-1
d_call: .
j_call: TRBJ2-2
cdr3_nt: TGCGCCAGCAGCTTGGTCGTCACCGGGGAGCTGTTTTTT
cdr3_aa: CASSLVVTGELFF

clone_size: many
v_call: TRBV20-1
d_call: TRBD2
j_call: TRBJ2-1
cdr3_nt: TGCAGTGCTAGAGAATTTGGCCGGGAGGGTTACAATGAGCAGTTCTTC
cdr3_aa: CSAREFGREGYNEQFF